This TCR beta chain derives from a study of glioma-infiltrating T cells after dendritic cell vaccination. Produced via immunoSEQ multiplex PCR; TCRdb's table is partial and in-frame only. This table holds nearly 85,000 clones, 70% to 90% found once. Germline V gene data show CDR1 as MGHRA and CDR2 as YSYEKL. The germline V and J ends were trimmed by 6 bases and 2 bases, with 20 bases remaining between them. This CDR3 has 17 amino acids. The chain employs TRBV4-1 and TRBJ2-1, with D possibly TRBD1 on 5 matching bases. This receptor was identified in a human donor with glioblastoma. This material consisted of blood, taken before dendritic cell vaccination. CDR3 nucleotides: TGCGCCAGCAGTCCAAGTCAGTTACCAGGGACCTACAATGAGCAGTTCTTC. Its translation: CASSPSQLPGTYNEQFF.